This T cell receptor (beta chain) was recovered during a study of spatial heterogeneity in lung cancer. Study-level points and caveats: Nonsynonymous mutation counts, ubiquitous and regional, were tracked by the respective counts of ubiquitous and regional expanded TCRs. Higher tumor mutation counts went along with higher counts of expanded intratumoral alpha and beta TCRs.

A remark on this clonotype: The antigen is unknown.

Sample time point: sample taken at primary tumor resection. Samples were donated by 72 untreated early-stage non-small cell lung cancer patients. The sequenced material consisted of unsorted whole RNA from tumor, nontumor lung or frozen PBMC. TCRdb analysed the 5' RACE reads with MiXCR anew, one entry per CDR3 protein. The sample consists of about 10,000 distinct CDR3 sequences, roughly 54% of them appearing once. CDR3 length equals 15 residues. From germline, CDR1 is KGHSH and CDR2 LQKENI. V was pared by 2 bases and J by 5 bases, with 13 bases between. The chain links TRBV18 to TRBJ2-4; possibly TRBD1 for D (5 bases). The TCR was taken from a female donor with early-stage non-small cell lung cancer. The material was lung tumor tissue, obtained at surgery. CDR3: CASSPLAGRENIQYF. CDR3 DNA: TGTGCCAGCTCACCATTGGCAGGGCGTGAAAACATTCAGTACTTC.